These T cell receptor beta chains were read from a single sample in a study of shared clonotypes between healthy human individuals. Sequenced by immunoSEQ multiplex PCR; TCRdb stores in-frame clones only, minus some. Here the sample spans around 600,000 clones, 97% being singletons. Sequencing input: naive CD4+ T cells sorted from blood. The receptors stem from a woman aged 30 to 39 in good health. Each CDR3 is given without its conserved first and last residue.

V,CDR3
TRBV5-1,ASSLAGLAGSNEQF
TRBV25-1,ASLRSGAYEQY
TRBV19,ASNTRQGGIAEAF
TRBV27,ASRSLGQSYEQY
TRBV2,ASSERGGGSEQY
TRBV5-5,ASSLYRDSRSSYEQY
TRBV7-9,ASSLLAGGPGTQY
TRBV4-1,ASSQDPRQGFVYNEQF
TRBV28,ASSLVTKANYGYT
TRBV19,ASKDRALNTEAF
TRBV28,ASSLGTPYGYT
TRBV27,ASRRDYSTDTQY
TRBV28,ASSSWTGGMDQPQH
TRBV7-2,ASSLPTGKETQY
TRBV10-3,AISSRDHNSYNEQF
TRBV28,ATGGPYEQY
TRBV7-8,ASSISGSSYNEQF
TRBV28,ASSSQGAVETQY
TRBV6-1,ASTGTSGSYEQY
TRBV28,ASSYYPSTSRGLYTEAF
TRBV15,ATSREDRGANSNQPQH
TRBV18,ASKLGRGQETQY
TRBV21-1,ASSIISGTAYEQY
TRBV4-1,ASSQPTSGRKDEQF
TRBV5-8,ASSLAQFLGREAF
TRBV23-1,ASRETDRGGYT
TRBV5-1,ASSLSSGTSYEQY
TRBV28,ASFGPGAASNQPQH
TRBV29-1,SARRDRFTEAF
TRBV10-3,ATLKDIGKGEQY
TRBV27,ASSGLTYEQF
TRBV6-5,ASNSRVRDYGYT
TRBV6-5,ASSYSGAVGAYEQY
TRBV5-1,ASSLVQGGAETQY
TRBV2,ASSEFGTPENEQY
TRBV6-5,ASSYRELNTEAF
TRBV2,ASSELKGTSGQETQY
TRBV10-3,AISVQENTGELF
TRBV5-1,ASSFEFGGQETQY
TRBV4-1,ASSTVPPLGGNQPQH
TRBV28,ASSSPLAGAYNEQF
TRBV30,AWSGLRGSNIQY
TRBV18,ASSRQGASYGYT
TRBV5-1,ASSSTGQGLSYNEQF
TRBV6-5,ASSLDRFYGYT
TRBV28,ASSLLSEQF
TRBV6-5,ASSSAEAGGNTIY
TRBV5-1,ASSLGFQGSAYEQY
TRBV4-1,ASSQGSGRLYNEQF
TRBV28,ASRSGGNSNQPQH
TRBV7-9,ASSLGVGPSGETQY
TRBV28,ASSLRASVNNEQF
TRBV2,ASSSPATDMQY